The TCR beta chain described here comes from a study of blood T cell repertoires in COVID-19. About the study: Italy, Spain and the United States were the sources of the convalescent and acute COVID-19 samples.

Authors' analysis steps: Quantification of nucleated cells was approximated via reference gene primer amplification. TCRdb's copy holds only in-frame clones and misses some; the assay was immunoSEQ multiplex PCR. The D gene and trimming were derived from the DNA, and the V and J assignments and clone size from that table. Of roughly 240,000 clones listed, about 80% were seen once; the top ten hold approximately 1.9%. The V end was cut by 6 bases, the J end by 0 bases, with 21 bases between. Germline CDR1 and CDR2: SGHVS and FNYEAQ. The CDR3 has 18 amino acids. The sequencing sample was made of peripheral blood. The TCR sequence derives from a woman aged 80 or over with acute or convalescent COVID-19. V and J are TRBV7-6 and TRBJ1-3, with D perhaps matching TRBD1 (6 bases). CDR3 nucleotides: TGTGCCAGCAGTCAAAACCCTGGGCAGGGGATCTCTGGAAACACCATATATTTT. This gives the protein CASSQNPGQGISGNTIYF.